The 9 T cell receptor beta chains below all came from one sample that was sequenced in a study of blood T cell repertoires in COVID-19. Generated by immunoSEQ multiplex PCR, the TCRdb table keeps only in-frame clones and is missing some. The sample has approximately 310,000 clones, roughly 85% seen once. The sample taken for sequencing was PBMCs or T cells enriched from blood (not recorded which). The receptors shown here come from a young man who had recovered from COVID-19.

This chain joins TRBV24-1 and TRBJ1-1; no reliable D call. V lost 4 bases and J 3 bases, leaving 8 bases between the germline ends. Per germline, CDR1 KGHDR and CDR2 SFDVKD. The length of the CDR3 is 13 residues. In DNA form, the CDR3 reads TGTGCCACCAGTGACTCGGGAGACACTGAAGCTTTCTTT. It yields the protein CATSDSGDTEAFF.

The DNA for the CDR3 is TGTGCCAGCAGCCTCCAGGGGTCTTCTAACTATGGCTACACCTTC. This codes for CASSLQGSSNYGYTF. The chain employs TRBV7-2 and TRBJ1-2; D is perhaps TRBD1 (6 bases). The CDR3 consists of 15 residues. The V and J ends lost 5 bases and 0 bases respectively, with 13 bases between them. CDR1 is SGHTA, CDR2 FQGNSA, per germline.

The J gene is TRBJ2-7, the V gene TRBV29-1; TRBD1 might be the D (6 bases). This CDR3 contains 12 residues. Germline values: CDR1 SQVTM, CDR2 ANQGSEA. V was cut by 6 bases and J by 0 bases, with 9 bases left in between. The CDR3 is CSVTGNSYEQYF. The CDR3 coding sequence is TGCAGCGTGACAGGCAACTCCTACGAGCAGTACTTC.

This sequence joins TRBV7-3 and TRBJ2-1; D gene uncertain. This CDR3 spans 15 amino acids. Trimming stripped 4 bases from V and 1 base from J, with 11 bases between. The germline V gene has CDR1 SGHTA and CDR2 FQGTGA. CDR3 nucleotides: TGTGCCAGCAGCTCGAGCAGGCTATCCTACAATGAGCAGTTCTTC. Translation: CASSSSRLSYNEQFF. Full variable domain (remainder filled in from reference TRBV7-3 and TRBJ2-1): GAGVSQTPSNKVTEKGKYVELRCDPISGHTALYWYRQSLGQGPEFLIYFQGTGAADDSGLPNDRFFAVRPEGSVSTLKIQRTERGDSAVYLCASSSSRLSYNEQFFGPGTRLTVL.

The DNA for the CDR3 is TGTGCCAGCAGCTCCCGGGACAGTAATTGGGATACGCAGTATTTT. The encoded protein is CASSSRDSNWDTQYF. This sequence joins TRBV13 and TRBJ2-3, with 7 bases matching TRBD1. This CDR3 region has 15 residues. CDR1 and CDR2 (germline): PRHDT, FYEKMQ (reference sequence). The trim removed 4 bases at V and 6 bases at J, leaving 10 bases unmatched.

The rearrangement links TRBV27 to TRBJ1-6; 10 positions match TRBD1. Germline V lookup: CDR1 MNHEY, CDR2 SMNVEV (reference sequence). The CDR3 runs 18 residues. V was pared by 5 bases and J by 7 bases, with 14 bases of the junction left unmatched. CDR3 coding DNA: TGTGCCAGCAGTCCGTTGACAGGGGGCGTAAAAAAGAATTCACCCCTCCACTTT. This translates into CASSPLTGGVKKNSPLHF.

CDR3 DNA sequence: TGCGCCAGCAATCGGGGGAGGAATTCACCCCTCCACTTT. This codes for CASNRGRNSPLHF. V and J are TRBV5-1 and TRBJ1-6; tentatively, D is TRBD1 (5 bases). The germline V and J ends were trimmed by 6 bases and 7 bases, with 11 bases remaining between them. Germline V gene sequence: CDR1 SGHRS, CDR2 YFSETQ. The CDR3 totals 13 residues. The whole variable domain, filled in from reference TRBV5-1 and TRBJ1-6, reads KAGVTQTPRYLIKTRGQQVTLSCSPISGHRSVSWYQQTPGQGLQFLFEYFSETQRNKGNFPGRFSGRQFSNSRSEMNVSTLELGDSALYLCASNRGRNSPLHFGNGTRLTVT.

This clone was observed many times. This CDR3 is CSASVPGASANTEAFF. In nucleotides, the CDR3 is TGCAGTGCTAGTGTTCCAGGGGCTTCCGCGAACACTGAAGCTTTCTTT. This chain joins TRBV20-1 and TRBJ1-1; weak D call: TRBD1 (6 bases). CDR1 is DFQATT and CDR2 is SNEGSKA in the germline V gene (reference sequence). The V end was cut by 3 bases, the J end by 1 base, with 18 bases between. The CDR3 loop spans 16 amino acids.

J is TRBJ2-5 and V is TRBV7-9; D might be TRBD2 (7 bases). Germline values: CDR1 SEHNR, CDR2 FQNEAQ (reference sequence). The CDR3 runs 17 residues. V was cut by 5 bases and J by 2 bases, with 21 bases left in between. The CDR3 DNA follows: TGTGCCAGCAGCCGCATGGGGGGGGCAAACCCACAAGAGACCCAGTACTTC. It is translated as CASSRMGGANPQETQYF.